A selection of T cell receptor beta chains follows, all from one sample in a study of glioma-infiltrating T cells. A single record per CDR3 protein comes from TCRdb applying MiXCR to the multiplex PCR reads. The table has about 380,000 distinct CDR3 sequences, 41% seen once. The sample was glioma tissue, nonneoplastic brain tissue, or PBMCs (not recorded which). All receptors come from a human donor with low-grade glioma or glioblastoma, undergoing nonglioma brain surgery, or in good health (not recorded which). Both conserved end residues are part of each CDR3. A D gene is named only where the DNA matches it firmly. Clone size is shown for a subset of rows, as once, few, many or a class of expanded clone.

V	J	D	size	CDR3	DNA
TRBV19	TRBJ2-5	-	-	CASARGLQETQYF	TGTGCCAGTGCAAGAGGACTGCAAGAGACCCAGTACTTC
TRBV28	TRBJ1-2	-	few	CASIGSVRGDYGYTF	TGTGCCAGCATAGGGTCGGTAAGGGGCGACTATGGCTACACCTTC
TRBV28	TRBJ1-6	-	few	CASSLWSGRSNSPLHF	TGTGCCAGCAGTTTATGGTCGGGACGCTCGAATTCACCCCTCCACTTT
TRBV15	TRBJ2-1	TRBD2	-	CTTSRGKASGYNEQFF	TGTACCACCAGCAGAGGTAAGGCTAGCGGATACAATGAGCAGTTCTTC
TRBV14	TRBJ2-7	-	-	CASSRFVSSYEQYF	TGTGCCAGCAGCCGTTTCGTGAGCTCCTACGAGCAGTACTTC
TRBV5-4	TRBJ1-1	-	many	CASSFSRNTEAFF	TGTGCCAGCAGTTTTAGTCGGAACACTGAAGCTTTCTTT
TRBV20-1	TRBJ2-7	TRBD1	many	CSAWDSKFYEQYF	TGCAGTGCTTGGGACAGTAAGTTCTACGAGCAGTACTTC
TRBV19	TRBJ1-5	TRBD1	-	CASSRDRDGQPQHF	TGTGCCAGTAGCCGGGACAGGGACGGACAGCCCCAGCATTTT
TRBV3-1	TRBJ2-7	TRBD1	-	CASSQPGTAPYEQYF	TGTGCCAGCAGCCAACCTGGGACAGCCCCCTACGAGCAGTACTTC
TRBV28	TRBJ2-1	-	many	CATWDPDRNEQFF	TGTGCCACCTGGGACCCGGATAGAAATGAGCAGTTCTTC
TRBV27	TRBJ1-1	-	many	CASLKGGTEAFF	TGTGCCAGTCTCAAGGGGGGCACTGAAGCTTTCTTT
TRBV27	TRBJ2-7	-	many	CASSSLGSYEQYF	TGTGCCAGCAGTTCCCTCGGGTCCTACGAGCAGTACTTC
TRBV7-2	TRBJ2-3	-	-	CASSGASSPDTQYF	TGTGCCAGCAGCGGGGCATCGAGCCCAGATACGCAGTATTTT
TRBV27	TRBJ2-2	TRBD1	many	CASSPTGALNTGELFF	TGTGCCAGCAGCCCAACAGGGGCCCTTAACACCGGGGAGCTGTTTTTT
TRBV11-1	TRBJ2-5	TRBD1	-	CASSLYSGTGGAQETQYF	TGTGCCAGCAGCTTATACTCCGGGACAGGGGGAGCTCAAGAGACCCAGTACTTC
TRBV6-6	TRBJ2-7	TRBD1	few	CASTYLQAGGAYEQYF	TGTGCCAGCACTTACCTTCAGGCAGGGGGTGCCTACGAGCAGTACTTC
TRBV6-2/TRBV6-3	TRBJ1-6	-	-	CASTPGRANSLLHF	TGTGCCAGCACCCCGGGGCGCGCAAATTCACTCCTCCACTTT
TRBV5-1	TRBJ1-1	-	once	CASSPLEGMNTEAFF	TGCGCCAGCAGCCCCCTTGAGGGAATGAACACTGAAGCTTTCTTT
TRBV4-2	TRBJ2-1	TRBD2	many	CASSQQRVLAGDYNEQFF	TGTGCCAGCAGCCAGCAGCGGGTTCTAGCGGGGGATTACAATGAGCAGTTCTTC
TRBV6-1	TRBJ1-5	TRBD1	many	CASSSPGTGRGQPQHF	TGTGCCAGCAGTTCCCCCGGGACAGGGCGGGGTCAGCCCCAGCATTTT
TRBV24-1	TRBJ2-7	-	-	CATSRDGAEQYF	TGTGCCACCAGTAGAGACGGCGCCGAGCAGTACTTC
TRBV4-3	TRBJ1-2	-	few	CASSQIGRFYGYTF	TGCGCCAGCAGCCAAATTGGACGGTTCTATGGCTACACCTTC
TRBV4-3	TRBJ2-1	TRBD2	few	CASSQDSGRGGGSYNEQFF	TGCGCCAGCAGCCAAGATAGCGGGAGGGGCGGGGGGTCCTACAATGAGCAGTTCTTC